The 2 T cell receptor beta chains below were found in one sample sequenced in a study of blood T cell repertoires in COVID-19. Some clones are missing from TCRdb's copy, which holds only in-frame ones; the method was immunoSEQ multiplex PCR. The repertoire includes about 290,000 clones, just under 85% of them detected once, and around 4.2% sits in the top ten. The sample was peripheral blood. All receptors derive from a woman in her 50s with active or convalescent COVID-19.

J is TRBJ2-3 and V is TRBV11-3; D gene unclear. Trimming stripped 4 bases from V and 5 bases from J, with 4 bases between. Looked up from germline, CDR1 is SGHNT and CDR2 is YENEEA. CDR3 length: 11 amino acids. The CDR3 loop is CASSSGDTQYF. CDR3 DNA sequence: TGTGCCAGCAGCTCGGGAGATACGCAGTATTTT.

The J gene is TRBJ1-1, the V gene TRBV18; D perhaps matches TRBD1 (5 bases). Germline V gene lookup returns CDR1 KGHSH and CDR2 LQKENI. The CDR3 sequence is 15 residues long. V was cut by 4 bases and J by 7 bases, with 19 bases left in between. The DNA for the CDR3 is TGTGCCAGCTCACAACTCGGCGAAGGGGTCGTTGAAGCTTTCTTT. Residues: CASSQLGEGVVEAFF.